The T cell receptor (beta chain) under discussion was sequenced for a study of OX40 agonist ivuxolimab in advanced cancers. About the research overall: Patients in dose escalation had liver, melanoma, kidney or head and neck cancers. There were three patients with partial responses, one having hepatocellular carcinoma and two cutaneous melanoma. Points from the study as a whole: Among patients with partial responses at 0.1-3.0 mg/kg, clonal expansion was among the lowest.

The assay was immunoSEQ multiplex PCR, and TCRdb's table has in-frame clones only and misses some. The sample has some 30,000 clones, roughly 80% seen once. As to this clone: Antigen specificity is unknown.

The J segment lost 0 bases and the V segment lost 9 bases, leaving 5 bases of the junction unmatched. The CDR3 is 13 residues long. CDR1 is SGHDT and CDR2 is YYEEEE in the germline V gene. J is TRBJ1-2 and V is TRBV5-6, with 7 bases identical to TRBD1. This TCR derives from an adult with an advanced solid tumor such as melanoma, head and neck, liver or kidney cancer. This sample comprised CD4+ or CD8+ T cells sorted from blood, obtained in a trial of the OX40 agonist ivuxolimab. CDR3 region: CATRDSANYGYTF. The CDR3 nucleotides are TGTGCCACCCGGGACAGTGCTAACTATGGCTACACCTTC.